The rows below give T cell receptor beta chains drawn from one sample of a study of molecular identifiers for immune sequencing clone quantification. Each CDR3 protein is one row after TCRdb ran MiXCR on the PCR reads. The data hold about half a million distinct CDR3 sequences, with 20% to 25% observed a single time. The source material was naive CD8+ T cells from blood, with Jurkat cell RNA spiked in. These receptors were collected from a human donor in good health. Some libraries in this study had Jurkat cell RNA spiked in. CDR3s include the opening cysteine and the closing phenylalanine or tryptophan. The order of the fields is D gene, clone size, J gene, V gene, CDR3 protein, CDR3 DNA. A D gene is named only where the DNA matches it firmly. Rows may omit the clone size; those that give it use once, few, many or a size class.

. | . | TRBJ2-7 | TRBV7-9 | CASSLVGHPEQYF | TGTGCCAGCAGCTTAGTGGGACATCCTGAGCAGTACTTC
. | few | TRBJ2-1 | TRBV2 | CASSEDSSSYNEQFF | TGTGCCAGCAGTGAGGACAGTAGCTCCTACAATGAGCAGTTCTTC
TRBD2 | few | TRBJ2-2 | TRBV24-1 | CATMGGSVNTGELFF | TGTGCCACGATGGGGGGGTCCGTGAACACCGGGGAGCTGTTTTTT
. | many | TRBJ2-3 | TRBV7-9 | CASSLLLPSSTDTQYF | TGTGCCAGCAGCCTCCTTCTTCCCTCTAGCACAGATACGCAGTATTTT
TRBD2 | . | TRBJ2-7 | TRBV6-5 | CASKPSGGIYEQYF | TGTGCCAGCAAGCCTAGCGGGGGGATTTACGAGCAGTACTTC
TRBD2 | few | TRBJ2-7 | TRBV20-1 | CSARVTSGSSYEQYF | TGCAGTGCTAGAGTTACTAGCGGTAGCTCCTACGAGCAGTACTTC
. | . | TRBJ2-3 | TRBV9 | CASSVGDYATDTQYF | TGTGCCAGCAGCGTAGGTGACTATGCAACAGATACGCAGTATTTT
TRBD1 | many | TRBJ2-5 | TRBV12-3/TRBV12-4 | CARDRGKTQYF | TGTGCCAGGGACAGGGGAAAGACCCAGTACTTC
. | many | TRBJ2-7 | TRBV6-5 | CASSYSRDDEQYF | TGTGCCAGCAGTTACTCCCGGGACGACGAGCAGTACTTC
. | many | TRBJ2-3 | TRBV4-3 | CASSQDLMSTDTQYF | TGCGCCAGCAGCCAAGATTTAATGAGCACAGATACGCAGTATTTT
. | . | TRBJ1-5 | TRBV12-3/TRBV12-4 | CATPEWNSNQPQHF | TGTGCCACCCCCGAATGGAATAGCAATCAGCCCCAGCATTTT
TRBD2 | . | TRBJ2-2 | TRBV2 | CASSRGLAGGSTGELFF | TGTGCCAGCAGCCGCGGACTAGCGGGAGGGTCTACCGGGGAGCTGTTTTTT
. | . | TRBJ1-2 | TRBV20-1 | CSARDPIQGRYGYTF | TGCAGTGCTAGAGATCCGATCCAAGGTCGCTATGGCTACACCTTC